Listed here is a single T cell receptor beta chain. Its antigen is undetermined. This CDR3 comprises 13 residues. The data belong to a study of cytomegalovirus exposure and HLA in healthy donors. Study-wide points: Fewer N-insertions (relative to the approximately 700-donor mean) were reportedly seen in an Asian-associated ancestry cluster in a later analysis. HLA-A and HLA-B allele assignments for most subjects were reportedly predicted accurately using TCR beta sequences. Some TCR beta chains (roughly 160 of them) were listed as cytomegalovirus-associated.

PCR employed 60 Vbeta and 13 Jbeta primers. TCRdb's copy holds only in-frame clones and misses some; the assay was immunoSEQ multiplex PCR. The table has under 90,000 clones, less than 75% seen once; the top ten hold 6.5% to 8%. In nominal health when sampled, donors likely had unrecorded immune exposures nonetheless. This receptor was taken from a man between 35 and 55 years old in good health and CMV-seropositive. Sample: PBMCs. The chain recombines TRBV21-1 with TRBJ2-7; TRBD1 was called by the table and not checked on the DNA. TRBV21-1 is a pseudogene. As DNA, the CDR3 is TGTGCCAGCAGCTGGTCCAGGGACTACGAGCAGTACTTC. It translates to CASSWSRDYEQYF.